This T cell receptor beta chain was observed in a study of beta chain features in type 1 diabetes. Whole-study results and caveats: Insertion counts at VDJ junctions were lower in type 1 diabetes patients, who also showed more deletions there.

Germline V CDR1 and CDR2: LNHNV, YYDKDF (reference sequence). The junction had 12 bases not matched to a gene; V was cut back by 1 base and J by 5 bases. This CDR3 comprises 17 residues. Isolated RNA was reverse transcribed in full, so expressed TCRB transcripts were sequenced. Profiling relied on immunoSEQ multiplex PCR, and the TCRdb table lists in-frame clones only, not all of them. This sample carries 680,000 or so clones, around a sixth of them seen once, and the ten largest clones take 0.093%. As to this clone: No antigen is known for it.

V and J are TRBV15 and TRBJ2-5; 8 bases map to TRBD1. This TCR derives from a man aged 18 to 29 in good health. Sequencing input: naive CD4+ T cells from blood. DNA for the CDR3: TGTGCCACCAGCAGAGCCCGGGGCAGGGGGCGCCGTGAGACCCAGTACTTC. Its protein product is CATSRARGRGRRETQYF.